This is a list of T cell receptor beta chains from one sample in a study of T cell repertoires in cytomegalovirus infection. TCRdb used MiXCR to reprocess the reads, holding one entry per CDR3 protein. The table lists roughly 990,000 distinct CDR3 sequences, roughly 30% of them singletons. Their antigens are not known. Here the sequenced sample was cultured CD8+ T cells from PBMCs, taken from culture after CMV antigen stimulation. Receptors originate from a human donor in good health (CMV status not recorded). Some clones in this sample may be carry-over from other donors' samples. Both conserved end residues are part of each CDR3. The D gene is left open where the match is weak. Only part of the rows carry a size: once, few, many, or a class if the clone is expanded.

TRBJ1-2 | TRBV7-2 | . | . | TGTGCCAGCAGTTCCTCCCCGCCAGGGTTCAATGGCTACACCTTC | CASSSSPPGFNGYTF
TRBJ1-1 | TRBV6-2/TRBV6-3 | . | . | TGTGCCAGCACCTATGGACCGGCTGAGTATCTGAACACTGAAGCTTTCTTT | CASTYGPAEYLNTEAFF
TRBJ2-5 | TRBV6-7 | TRBD1 | . | TGTGCCAGCAGTTACTCGGGGGACAGGGACGGAGAGACCCAGTACTTC | CASSYSGDRDGETQYF
TRBJ2-7 | TRBV27 | TRBD1 | few | TGTGCCAGCAGGGATGGACAGGGTCCCTACGAGCAGTACTTC | CASRDGQGPYEQYF
TRBJ2-1 | TRBV27 | . | . | TGTGCCAGCAGTTTCGACCACTCCTACAATGAGCAGTTCTTC | CASSFDHSYNEQFF
TRBJ2-1 | TRBV5-4 | TRBD1 | . | TGTGCCAGCAGCGCGACAGGGAATGAGCAGTTCTTC | CASSATGNEQFF
TRBJ2-1 | TRBV19 | . | once | TGTGTCAGTAGTATCAGGATAGCGCGGCCCGAGTTCTTC | CVSSIRIARPEFF
TRBJ1-1 | TRBV7-6 | TRBD1 | many | TGTGCCAGCAGCGAGGACAGGGGAAGAGAAGCTTTCTTT | CASSEDRGREAFF
TRBJ1-2 | TRBV5-4 | . | . | TGTGCCAGCAGCTCTGGGGTGACGAACTATGGCTACACCTTC | CASSSGVTNYGYTF
TRBJ2-7 | TRBV19 | . | few | TGTGCCAGTAATGGGGGTAACGAGCAGTACTTC | CASNGGNEQYF
TRBJ2-5 | TRBV12-3/TRBV12-4 | . | few | TGTGCCAGCAGCCCCTCGAACAGGAACCAAGAGACCCAGTACTTC | CASSPSNRNQETQYF
TRBJ2-5 | TRBV12-3/TRBV12-4 | . | few | TGTGCCAGCAGTTTTGAGGGTGAGGAGGAGACCCAGTACTTC | CASSFEGEEETQYF
TRBJ2-1 | TRBV19 | . | . | TGTGCCAGTAGTCTTCTTGGGCTAGGGGTTTCCTACAATGAGCAGTTCTTC | CASSLLGLGVSYNEQFF
TRBJ2-2 | TRBV7-6 | . | . | TGTGCCAGCAGCTTACGGAGGGGGACCGGGGAGCTGTTTTTT | CASSLRRGTGELFF
TRBJ2-5 | TRBV7-9 | TRBD2 | . | TGTGCCAGCAGCTTTCTAGCGGGGGGGCCGAGAGAGACCCAGTACTTC | CASSFLAGGPRETQYF
TRBJ1-2 | TRBV9 | . | . | TGTGCCAGCAGCCTTAGGGAAGGGTTC | CASSLREGF
TRBJ1-4 | TRBV7-9 | TRBD1 | . | TGTGCCAGCAGCTCTAGTCGCCGGGACAGGGATGAAAAACTGTTTTTT | CASSSSRRDRDEKLFF
TRBJ1-1 | TRBV27 | TRBD1 | few | TGTGCCAGCAGTGCCGGACAGGGAGGAAGCACTGAAGCTTTCTTT | CASSAGQGGSTEAFF
TRBJ2-7 | TRBV5-8 | TRBD1 | . | TGTGCCAGCAGCTTGGATGACAGGGGCTACGAGCAGTACTTC | CASSLDDRGYEQYF
TRBJ2-7 | TRBV29-1 | TRBD1 | . | TGCAGCGTTAGGACAGGGAACTCCTACGAGCAGTACTTC | CSVRTGNSYEQYF
TRBJ1-5 | TRBV7-8 | . | few | TGTGCCAGCAGCTCTGATTACCGGGATGAATTTAGGAGCAATCAGCCCCAGCATTTT | CASSSDYRDEFRSNQPQHF
TRBJ1-1 | TRBV15 | . | once | TGTGCCACCAGCAGAGTTCTTACAGACCTAATAAAGATGAACACTGAAGCTTTCTTT | CATSRVLTDLIKMNTEAFF
TRBJ2-3 | TRBV5-4 | . | many | TGTGCCAGCAGCGGGGGGTGGAGCGCAGATACGCAGTATTTT | CASSGGWSADTQYF
TRBJ1-6 | TRBV4-3 | . | . | TGCGCCAGCAGCCAATCGAAGGGCCCCGTATATAATTCACCCCTCCACTTT | CASSQSKGPVYNSPLHF
TRBJ2-2 | TRBV27 | . | few | TGTGCCAGCAGTTTAAAACAGGGAGGGACCGGGGAGCTGTTTTTT | CASSLKQGGTGELFF
TRBJ2-1 | TRBV7-9 | . | . | TGTGCCAGCAGTAAAGGCGGCCTCTACAATGAGCAGTTCTTC | CASSKGGLYNEQFF
TRBJ2-7 | TRBV7-2 | TRBD2 | . | TGTGCCAGCAGCTTGGGACTAGCGGGGGACCAGTACTTC | CASSLGLAGDQYF
TRBJ2-2 | TRBV13 | TRBD1 | . | TGTGCCAGCAGCTTAGGGACAGGGGTGACCACCGGGGAGCTGTTTTTT | CASSLGTGVTTGELFF
TRBJ2-7 | TRBV6-1 | TRBD1 | many | TGTGCCAGCAGTGTTGAGGGGACAGGGAACTACGAGCAGTACTTC | CASSVEGTGNYEQYF
TRBJ2-5 | TRBV12-3/TRBV12-4 | TRBD2 | many | TGTGCCAGCAGTCCCCTAGCGGGGGGCTGGGAGACCCAGTACTTC | CASSPLAGGWETQYF
TRBJ2-3 | TRBV12-3/TRBV12-4 | . | . | TGTGCCAGCACCCCTCGCACAGATACGCAGTATTTT | CASTPRTDTQYF
TRBJ1-2 | TRBV12-3/TRBV12-4 | TRBD1 | many | TGTGCCAGCAGACAGGGGGCTCTAGTTGGCTACACCTTC | CASRQGALVGYTF
TRBJ1-2 | TRBV28 | TRBD1 | . | TGTGCCAGCAGTCGGGACAGGGGCTCCTATGGCTACACCTTC | CASSRDRGSYGYTF
TRBJ2-7 | TRBV7-6 | TRBD2 | . | TGTGCCAGCAGCCTCGGACTAGCGTCCCACGAGCAGTACTTC | CASSLGLASHEQYF
TRBJ1-1 | TRBV7-9 | . | many | TGTGCCAGCAGAGAAACAGGGATTTCGAACACTGAAGCTTTCTTT | CASRETGISNTEAFF
TRBJ1-1 | TRBV27 | . | . | TGTGCCAGCAGTTTAAGGGGTGCCCGAAACACTGAAGCTTTCTTT | CASSLRGARNTEAFF
TRBJ2-1 | TRBV19 | . | . | TGTGCCAGTAGTATAGGAGGAGACAATGAGCAGTTCTTC | CASSIGGDNEQFF
TRBJ2-1 | TRBV29-1 | . | . | TGCAGCGTTGAAGATTACCGGGGACTTAACAATGAGCAGTTCTTC | CSVEDYRGLNNEQFF
TRBJ1-1 | TRBV4-1 | . | . | TGCGCCAGCAGCCAAGGAGGAGGACCGCAGAACACTGAAGCTTTCTTT | CASSQGGGPQNTEAFF
TRBJ1-2 | TRBV12-3/TRBV12-4 | TRBD1 | . | TGTGCCAGCAGTACAGGACAGGAGAATGGCTACACCTTC | CASSTGQENGYTF
TRBJ2-3 | TRBV29-1 | TRBD1 | . | TGCAGCGTTGTCTGGACTGGACAGGGGATAGCAGATACGCAGTATTTT | CSVVWTGQGIADTQYF
TRBJ2-7 | TRBV10-3 | . | . | TGTGCCATCAGCCCAGGATCAACCTACGAGCAGTACTTC | CAISPGSTYEQYF
TRBJ2-5 | TRBV12-5 | . | few | TGTGCTAGTGGTCAACGGGACGGGCCGACTGCGGAGACCCAGTACTTC | CASGQRDGPTAETQYF
TRBJ1-5 | TRBV7-6 | . | many | TGTGCCAGCAGCCTCCTAGCCGCGGACGATCAGCCCCAGCATTTT | CASSLLAADDQPQHF
TRBJ1-2 | TRBV12-3/TRBV12-4 | . | . | TGTGCCAGCAGTTTAGAGGATTCTTATGGCTACACCTTC | CASSLEDSYGYTF
TRBJ2-7 | TRBV12-3/TRBV12-4 | . | few | TGTGCCAGCAGTTCGTCCGGGACACCCAAGGCCTACGAGCAGTACTTC | CASSSSGTPKAYEQYF
TRBJ1-6 | TRBV27 | . | few | TGTGCCACCGGTGGGGTCGGCAATTCACCCCTCCACTTT | CATGGVGNSPLHF
TRBJ1-5 | TRBV6-1 | . | . | TGTGCCACCATCCAAGGGGACGCGCGCCAGCCCCAGCATTTT | CATIQGDARQPQHF